A single sample is the source of the 32 T cell receptor beta chains below, sequenced in a study of blood T cell repertoires in COVID-19. The data were produced by immunoSEQ multiplex PCR, yet TCRdb's version contains in-frame clones alone and is incomplete. The repertoire holds about 96,000 clones, about 88% seen once, with approximately 15% in the top ten. Sequenced sample: peripheral blood. These receptors were obtained from a woman aged 55-70 years with acute or convalescent COVID-19.

The gene calls are TRBV18 and TRBJ1-1; D not resolved. Germline loops: CDR1 KGHSH, CDR2 LQKENI. CDR3 length: 14 residues. Trimming left V 1 base short and J 3 bases short, with 9 bases between. CDR3 sequence reads: CASSPRREDTEAFF. In DNA, the CDR3 is TGTGCCAGCTCACCACGTCGGGAAGACACTGAAGCTTTCTTT.

The CDR3: CASSLQRANEKLFF. The DNA for the CDR3 is TGTGCCAGCAGCTTACAGCGGGCTAATGAAAAACTGTTTTTT. The chain links TRBV7-2 to TRBJ1-4, with D unresolved. Trimming took off 2 bases at V and 3 bases at J, with 7 bases between the two ends. There are 14 residues in the CDR3. The germline V gene encodes CDR1 SGHTA and CDR2 FQGNSA. Complete variable domain (other parts from reference TRBV7-2 and TRBJ1-4): GAGVSQSPSNKVTEKGKDVELRCDPISGHTALYWYRQSLGQGLEFLIYFQGNSAPDKSGLPSDRFSAERTGGSVSTLTIQRTQQEDSAVYLCASSLQRANEKLFFGSGTQLSVL.

In DNA form, the CDR3 reads TGTGCCAGCAGTTTAAACAGGAACTATGGCTACACCTTC. Residues: CASSLNRNYGYTF. This chain uses TRBV12-3 or TRBV12-4 with TRBJ1-2, with a possible D match to TRBD1 (5 bases). The CDR3 has 13 residues. The V gene lost 2 bases and the J gene lost 2 bases, with 6 bases spanning the gap.

The chain joins TRBV28 to TRBJ2-3, with 7 bases aligning to TRBD2. Germline CDR1 and CDR2: MDHEN and SYDVKM. The length of the CDR3 is 13 residues. Losses at the gene ends were 3 bases for V and 7 bases for J; bases not matched to a gene: 4. CDR3 residues: CASSFSGENTQYF. The CDR3 nucleotides are TGTGCCAGCAGTTTCAGCGGGGAGAATACGCAGTATTTT.

The V and J genes are TRBV18 and TRBJ2-7; 7 bases map to TRBD2. Germline V lookup: CDR1 KGHSH, CDR2 LQKENI. CDR3 length: 12 amino acids. The ends lost 8 bases at V and 0 bases at J; junction bases unmatched: 1. CDR3 amino acids: CASGGDSYEQYF. The DNA of the CDR3 is TGTGCCAGCGGGGGGGACTCCTACGAGCAGTACTTC.

The chain has TRBV7-2 and TRBJ1-3; D gene uncertain. The CDR3 covers 14 residues. The germline CDR1 and CDR2 sequences are SGHTA and FQGNSA. V lost 6 bases, J lost 0 bases, and 9 bases lay in between. CDR3 nucleotide sequence: TGTGCCAGCAGGCCTCGCTACTCTGGAAACACCATATATTTT. Translating gives CASRPRYSGNTIYF.

The chain carries TRBV6-6 and TRBJ1-6; possible D gene TRBD1, 5 bases. Trimming shortened V by 8 bases and J by 5 bases, and 16 bases separated the two germline ends. CDR3 size: 15 residues. Germline CDR1 is MNHNY and CDR2 is SVGAGI (reference sequence). The CDR3 protein is CASRPGGGNNSPLHF. In nucleotides, the CDR3 is TGTGCCAGCCGGCCCGGGGGGGGTAATAATTCACCCCTCCACTTT.

The chain couples TRBV3-1 (or the pseudogene TRBV3-2) to TRBJ1-6; 7 bases are shared with TRBD1. The CDR3 sequence is 16 residues long. The germline gives CDR1 LGHDT, CDR2 YNNKEL (reference sequence). Unmatched junction bases numbered 9, after V lost 1 base and J lost 9 bases. CDR3 sequence (DNA): TGTGCCAGCAGCCAAGCCGGACAGGCGATTACTTCACCCCTCCACTTT. Translating it yields CASSQAGQAITSPLHF.

This clone was seen a single time. The chain is built from TRBV5-1 and TRBJ1-4; D possibly corresponds to TRBD1 (6 bases). Germline lookup yields CDR1 SGHRS and CDR2 YFSETQ. V lost 0 bases, J lost 6 bases, and 15 bases lay in between. The CDR3 is 16 residues long. The CDR3 protein is CASSLVFGGADEKLFF. In nucleotides, the CDR3 is TGCGCCAGCAGCTTGGTTTTCGGGGGGGCGGATGAAAAACTGTTTTTT.

The chain is built from TRBV11-3 and TRBJ1-1, with 7 bases matching TRBD1. CDR3 length: 14 amino acids. Germline CDR1 SGHNT, CDR2 YENEEA. After removal of 5 bases from V and 4 bases from J, the junction contained 7 bases not matched to a gene. The chain's CDR3 is CASSLRQGPTEAFF. The CDR3 nucleotides are TGTGCCAGCAGCCTCCGACAGGGCCCCACTGAAGCTTTCTTT. The full variable domain, in which reference TRBV11-3 and TRBJ1-1 provide the parts outside the CDR3, is EAGVVQSPRYKIIEKKQPVAFWCNPISGHNTLYWYLQNLGQGPELLIRYENEEAVDDSQLPKDRFSAERLKGVDSTLKIQPAELGDSAVYLCASSLRQGPTEAFFGQGTRLTVV.

The chain carries TRBV2 and TRBJ1-5; the match to TRBD1 covers 10 bases. The CDR3 loop spans 17 amino acids. V lost 6 bases and J lost 2; bases outside the gene matches: 10. Germline CDR1 SNHLY, CDR2 FYNNEI. The CDR3, as DNA: TGTGCCAGCAGCACCAGGACAGGGGGTATAGGCAATCAGCCCCAGCATTTT. This sequence encodes CASSTRTGGIGNQPQHF.

The chain is built from TRBV12-3 or TRBV12-4 and TRBJ1-2; 9 nucleotides align to TRBD1. With V trimmed by 6 bases and J by 8 bases, 4 bases remained unmatched. There are 12 residues in the CDR3. The chain's CDR3 is CASRYRGRGYTF. The CDR3 DNA follows: TGTGCCAGCAGGTACAGGGGGCGAGGCTACACCTTC.

The chain combines TRBV19 with TRBJ2-1; no clear D gene. The V end lost 6 bases, the J end lost 6 bases, and 12 bases lay between the germline ends. Germline V gene data show CDR1 as LNHDA and CDR2 as SQIVND (reference sequence). This CDR3 spans 13 amino acids. In DNA, the CDR3 is TGTGCCAGTAGCCCCCGGGTAGTCAATGAGCAGTTCTTC. Its protein product is CASSPRVVNEQFF.

This chain links TRBV7-2 with TRBJ2-1; 10 nucleotides line up with TRBD2. Germline V lookup: CDR1 SGHTA, CDR2 FQGNSA. The CDR3 runs to 17 residues. Germline trimming cut 3 bases from V and 8 bases from J; bases unmatched to any gene: 13. The CDR3 nucleotides are TGTGCCAGCAGCTTCCAGGGGGAGCGGGGGGGCCTGGATGAGCAGTTCTTC. Its protein product is CASSFQGERGGLDEQFF.

This chain uses TRBV27 with TRBJ2-1; TRBD2 agrees at 7 bases. The CDR3 contains 15 residues. In germline, CDR1 is MNHEY, CDR2 SMNVEV (reference sequence). V trimming: 6 bases; J trimming: 1 base; junction bases outside the gene matches: 6. CDR3 residues: CASRGGIRSYNEQFF. The CDR3 bases are TGTGCCAGCAGGGGGGGGATTCGGTCCTACAATGAGCAGTTCTTC.

This clone was found a few times. The chain employs TRBV28 and TRBJ1-1; TRBD1 aligns across 8 bases. The germline gives CDR1 MDHEN, CDR2 SYDVKM. V dropped 6 bases and J dropped 1; count of bases not matched to a gene: 4. CDR3 size: 14 residues. The CDR3 protein is CASSNDRGNTEAFF. The CDR3 bases are TGTGCCAGCAGCAATGACAGGGGGAACACTGAAGCTTTCTTT.

The gene calls are TRBV5-1 and TRBJ1-3; possibly TRBD1 for D (6 bases). In germline, CDR1 is SGHRS, CDR2 YFSETQ. CDR3 size: 16 residues. Deletions cut 4 bases from V and 0 bases from J, with 14 bases between. CDR3 sequence reads: CASSQGHVSSGNTIYF. CDR3 nucleotide sequence: TGCGCCAGCAGCCAGGGACACGTGAGCTCTGGAAACACCATATATTTT.

The chain carries TRBV27 and TRBJ2-2, with TRBD1 as a possible D gene (5 bases). The V end was cut by 0 bases, the J end by 6 bases, with 5 bases between. The CDR3 has 13 residues. Germline lookup yields CDR1 MNHEY and CDR2 SMNVEV (reference sequence). This chain's CDR3 is CASSLSGAGELFF. The CDR3 bases are TGTGCCAGCAGTTTATCAGGGGCCGGGGAGCTGTTTTTT.

The chain has TRBV19 and TRBJ1-2; tentatively, D is TRBD1 (5 bases). Looked up from germline, CDR1 is LNHDA and CDR2 is SQIVND (reference sequence). Trimming stripped 5 bases from V and 6 bases from J, with 13 bases between. There are 13 residues in the CDR3. This CDR3 reads CASSVTGRNGYTF. DNA of the CDR3: TGTGCCAGTAGTGTTACAGGACGGAATGGCTACACCTTC. Complete variable domain (other parts from reference TRBV19 and TRBJ1-2): DGGITQSPKYLFRKEGQNVTLSCEQNLNHDAMYWYRQDPGQGLRLIYYSQIVNDFQKGDIAEGYSVSREKKESFPLTVTSAQKNPTAFYLCASSVTGRNGYTFGSGTRLTVV.

The chain is built from TRBV4-3 and TRBJ1-1; D unresolved. This CDR3 is built from 16 residues. CDR1 LGHNA and CDR2 YSLEER come from the germline V gene. V was cut by 1 base and J by 4 bases, with 16 bases left in between. As DNA, the CDR3 is TGCGCCAGCAGCCAAGTCCCACACGGCCGCGGCACTGAAGCTTTCTTT. Translation gives CASSQVPHGRGTEAFF.

The V and J genes are TRBV19 and TRBJ1-2, with 7 bases identical to TRBD1. The CDR3 length is 14 residues. CDR1 LNHDA and CDR2 SQIVND come from the germline V gene (reference sequence). The J segment lost 6 bases and the V segment lost 2 bases, leaving 6 bases of the junction unmatched. DNA for the CDR3: TGTGCCAGTAGTATAAAGGGGACAGTAGATGGCTACACCTTC. Translated, it gives CASSIKGTVDGYTF.

The chain links TRBV7-3 to TRBJ2-7; TRBD2 matches at 10 bases. Trimming cost V 2 bases and J 6 bases; bases outside gene matches: 4. The CDR3 is 14 residues long. The V gene's germline CDR1 is SGHTA and CDR2 FQGTGA. This chain's CDR3 is CASSLERGGLEQYF. CDR3 sequence (DNA): TGTGCCAGCAGCTTAGAGCGGGGGGGCCTCGAGCAGTACTTC.

Only one count was recorded for this clone. The chain recombines TRBV4-1 with TRBJ1-4; weak D call: TRBD1 (5 bases). V lost 0 bases to trimming and J lost 7 bases, with 15 bases between them. Germline V lookup: CDR1 MGHRA, CDR2 YSYEKL. The length of the CDR3 is 16 residues. CDR3 loop: CASSQDPSTGGEKLFF. The CDR3 nucleotides read TGCGCCAGCAGCCAAGATCCTAGTACAGGTGGTGAAAAACTGTTTTTT.

This chain joins TRBV7-2 and TRBJ1-2; TRBD1 matches 7 bases. Germline CDR1 SGHTA, CDR2 FQGNSA. The CDR3 is 15 residues long. J was trimmed by 1 base and V by 4 bases; bases with no gene match: 6. The CDR3 DNA reads TGTGCCAGCAGCTACACCGGACAGGTTAACTATGGCTACACCTTC. It translates to CASSYTGQVNYGYTF.

The V and J genes are TRBV29-1 and TRBJ2-7; TRBD1 matches 8 bases. V shed 4 bases and J 2 bases; nucleotides not matched to a gene: 4. Looked up from germline, CDR1 is SQVTM and CDR2 is ANQGSEA. The CDR3 extends over 13 amino acids. The CDR3 here is CSVGVTGAYEQYF. CDR3 coding DNA: TGCAGCGTTGGGGTGACAGGGGCCTACGAGCAGTACTTC.

The chain combines TRBV6-2 or TRBV6-3 with TRBJ1-1; 8 nucleotides agree with TRBD1. Trimming cost V 5 bases and J 7 bases; bases outside gene matches: 9. Germline CDR1 and CDR2: MNHEY and SVGEGT. CDR3 length: 14 amino acids. The CDR3 nucleotides read TGTGCCAGCAGTACCAGGGACAGGAAAGATGAAGCTTTCTTT. Amino acid sequence: CASSTRDRKDEAFF.

The rearrangement links TRBV2 to TRBJ1-4; weak D call: TRBD1 (5 bases). The CDR3 totals 15 residues. From germline, CDR1 is SNHLY and CDR2 FYNNEI. V was shortened by 4 bases and J by 7 bases, with 16 bases between the two germline ends. The CDR3, as DNA: TGTGCCAGCAGTGTGTTGGCAGGGTGGGGTGAAAAACTGTTTTTT. Translation gives CASSVLAGWGEKLFF.

The chain combines TRBV11-2 with TRBJ2-1, with 14 bases lining up with TRBD2. This CDR3 has 16 residues. Per the germline V gene, CDR1 is SGHAT and CDR2 is FQNNGV. The J segment lost 4 bases and the V segment lost 3 bases, leaving 2 bases of the junction unmatched. For the CDR3, the DNA is TGTGCCAGCAGCTTCAGGACTAGCGGGGGGTACAATGAGCAGTTCTTC. Protein sequence: CASSFRTSGGYNEQFF.

This rearrangement joins TRBV27 to TRBJ1-1; D might be TRBD1 (6 bases). The germline CDR1 and CDR2 sequences are MNHEY and SMNVEV (reference sequence). V lost 5 bases and J 4 bases, leaving 14 bases between the germline ends. This CDR3 spans 14 amino acids. The CDR3 DNA follows: TGTGCCAGCAGTGACAGGCGGTTAGGCACTGAAGCTTTCTTT. Translation: CASSDRRLGTEAFF.

This chain joins TRBV29-1 and TRBJ1-2, with a weak D call TRBD1 (6 bases). The CDR3 contains 14 residues. V dropped 5 bases and J dropped 0 bases, with 13 bases sitting between them. Germline V CDR1 and CDR2: SQVTM, ANQGSEA. CDR3 nucleotide sequence: TGCAGCGTTTTACAGGGAATCTCTAACTATGGCTACACCTTC. It yields the protein CSVLQGISNYGYTF.

CDR3 region: CASSLQGTGNQPQHF. The CDR3 coding sequence is TGTGCCAGCAGCTTACAGGGGACGGGCAATCAGCCCCAGCATTTT. This chain links TRBV7-2 with TRBJ1-5, with D possibly being TRBD1 (6 bases). Germline values: CDR1 SGHTA, CDR2 FQGNSA. V was pared by 2 bases and J by 2 bases, with 10 bases between. This CDR3 has 15 amino acids.

The chain combines TRBV11-1 with TRBJ1-1; TRBD1 matches at 9 bases. CDR3 length: 14 residues. CDR1 and CDR2 from the germline V gene are SGHAT and FQDESV (reference sequence). With V trimmed by 7 bases and J by 1 base, 4 bases remained unmatched. In DNA form, the CDR3 reads TGTGCCAGCACCGTGGACAGGGGGAACACTGAAGCTTTCTTT. It translates to CASTVDRGNTEAFF. The variable domain in full, completed from reference TRBV11-1 and TRBJ1-1, reads EAEVAQSPRYKITEKSQAVAFWCDPISGHATLYWYRQILGQGPELLVQFQDESVVDDSQLPKDRFSAERLKGVDSTLKIQPAELGDSAMYLCASTVDRGNTEAFFGQGTRLTVV.